The 4 T cell receptor beta chains reported below all come from one sample, sequenced in a study of blood T cell repertoires in COVID-19. The table came from immunoSEQ multiplex PCR; TCRdb's copy has only in-frame clones and leaves some out. Of a few hundred thousand clones in the sample, roughly 90% were seen once. The sample comprised peripheral blood. The receptors were sampled from a man aged 35 to 55 with acute or convalescent COVID-19.

The J gene is TRBJ1-3, the V gene TRBV28, with 8 bases matching TRBD1. CDR3 length: 15 amino acids. Germline assignment: CDR1 MDHEN and CDR2 SYDVKM. Germline trimming cut 1 base from V and 2 bases from J; bases unmatched to any gene: 1. The CDR3 nucleotides are TGTGCCAGCAGTTTATTACAGGGGGCTGGAAACACCATATATTTT. Protein product: CASSLLQGAGNTIYF.

This clone was picked up a small number of times. V gene TRBV7-9 combines with J gene TRBJ2-1; perhaps TRBD2 as D (5 bases). The CDR3 loop spans 15 amino acids. Germline CDR1 SEHNR, CDR2 FQNEAQ (reference sequence). V shed 5 bases and J shed 4 bases, with 15 bases lying between them. CDR3 sequence (DNA): TGTGCCAGCAGCAATGGACTCAGCGGTTACAATGAGCAGTTCTTC. It encodes CASSNGLSGYNEQFF.

The chain recombines TRBV7-3 with TRBJ2-1; 10 nucleotides line up with TRBD2. Germline trimming cut 0 bases from V and 7 bases from J; bases unmatched to any gene: 3. CDR1 and CDR2 from the germline V gene are SGHTA and FQGTGA. The CDR3 totals 15 residues. The CDR3 here is CASSLTSGGWNEQFF. The DNA of the CDR3 is TGTGCCAGCAGCTTAACTAGCGGGGGGTGGAATGAGCAGTTCTTC. The variable domain in full, with the rest retrieved from reference TRBV7-3 and TRBJ2-1, is GAGVSQTPSNKVTEKGKYVELRCDPISGHTALYWYRQSLGQGPEFLIYFQGTGAADDSGLPNDRFFAVRPEGSVSTLKIQRTERGDSAVYLCASSLTSGGWNEQFFGPGTRLTVL.

This chain links TRBV3-1 (or the pseudogene TRBV3-2) with TRBJ1-2; 7 nucleotides line up with TRBD1. Germline assignment: CDR1 LGHDT and CDR2 YNNKEL (reference sequence). The junction had 7 bases not matched to a gene; V was cut back by 0 bases and J by 6 bases. CDR3 length: 15 amino acids. As DNA, the CDR3 is TGTGCCAGCAGCCAAGATTCGACAGGGCGAAATGGCTACACCTTC. This translates into CASSQDSTGRNGYTF.